One sample yielded the 15 T cell receptor beta chains listed below, sequenced in a study of shared clonotypes between healthy human individuals. Method: immunoSEQ multiplex PCR; TCRdb's copy keeps in-frame clones and lacks some. Of some 240,000 clones listed, approximately 70% were seen once; the top ten hold 8.5% to 14%. The sequenced sample was memory CD4+ T cells sorted from blood. Subset described: CD45RA-negative fraction. The receptors stem from a young man in good health.

In its sample, this clone was seen a few times. The rearrangement uses TRBV4-3 and TRBJ2-5, with D possibly TRBD2 on 6 matching bases. The V and J ends lost 0 bases and 5 bases respectively, with 16 bases between them. This CDR3 comprises 16 residues. CDR1 is LGHNA and CDR2 is YSLEER in the germline V gene. The CDR3 spells CASSQDSGPGGETQYF. CDR3 sequence (DNA): TGCGCCAGCAGCCAAGACAGCGGACCTGGGGGGGAGACCCAGTACTTC.

This clone was observed a handful of times. The gene calls are TRBV2 and TRBJ2-2; 8 bases are a match to TRBD1. This CDR3 is 15 amino acids long. CDR1 and CDR2 from the germline V gene are SNHLY and FYNNEI. Losses at the gene ends were 6 bases for V and 1 base for J; bases not matched to a gene: 4. As DNA, the CDR3 is TGTGCCAGCAGGTCGGACAGGGTGAACACCGGGGAGCTGTTTTTT. Amino acid sequence: CASRSDRVNTGELFF.

The chain recombines TRBV27 with TRBJ2-2; 7 bases line up with TRBD1. This CDR3 is built from 17 residues. After removal of 7 bases from V and 2 bases from J, the junction contained 13 bases not matched to a gene. Germline V lookup: CDR1 MNHEY, CDR2 SMNVEV (reference sequence). The CDR3 sequence: CASTSGMGQQNTGELFF. CDR3 DNA: TGTGCCAGCACTTCCGGAATGGGACAGCAAAACACCGGGGAGCTGTTTTTT.

V usage is TRBV6-1 and J usage is TRBJ2-7, with 7 bases aligning to TRBD1. This CDR3 is built from 15 residues. V was pared by 0 bases and J by 2 bases, with 4 bases of the junction left unmatched. CDR1 is MNHNS, CDR2 SASEGT, per germline. The DNA for the CDR3 is TGTGCCAGCAGTGAAGCGAATACAGGGGCCTACGAGCAGTACTTC. It translates to CASSEANTGAYEQYF.

The chain couples TRBV9 to TRBJ2-7; D may be TRBD2 (7 bases). Trimming pared 2 bases from V and 3 bases from J, leaving 12 bases between. CDR3 length equals 14 residues. Germline-derived CDR1 and CDR2 are SGDLS and YYNGEE. The chain's CDR3 is CASSVKGEGYEQYF. CDR3 DNA sequence: TGTGCCAGCAGCGTGAAGGGGGAGGGCTACGAGCAGTACTTC.

This clone was observed at least ten times. The V call is TRBV7-9, the J call TRBJ2-1, with D possibly being TRBD1 (6 bases). V was clipped by 2 bases and J by 0 bases, with 8 bases between them. CDR1 and CDR2 from the germline V gene are SEHNR and FQNEAQ (reference sequence). There are 15 residues in the CDR3. In DNA, the CDR3 is TGTGCCAGCAGCTTATTAGGGGGCTCCTACAATGAGCAGTTCTTC. Translation gives CASSLLGGSYNEQFF.

J is TRBJ1-1 and V is TRBV5-1, with TRBD1 identical over 12 bases. The CDR3 length is 18 residues. In germline, CDR1 is SGHRS, CDR2 YFSETQ. V shed 4 bases, J shed 5 bases, and the junction held 15 bases outside the gene matches. CDR3 in amino acids: CASSPGQGAVIKKTEAFF. The CDR3 nucleotides read TGCGCCAGCAGCCCGGGACAGGGGGCCGTAATAAAGAAGACTGAAGCTTTCTTT.

The V gene is TRBV2, the J gene TRBJ2-7, with a possible D match to TRBD2 (6 bases). The V gene's germline CDR1 is SNHLY and CDR2 FYNNEI. CDR3 length: 15 residues. V shed 8 bases and J shed 2 bases, with 19 bases lying between them. DNA for the CDR3: TGTGCCAGCGGGCGGGACTTTGGTCAGGCCTACGAGCAGTACTTC. Protein: CASGRDFGQAYEQYF. The full variable domain, rest sourced from reference TRBV2 and TRBJ2-7, is EPEVTQTPSHQVTQMGQEVILRCVPISNHLYFYWYRQILGQKVEFLVSFYNNEISEKSEIFDDQFSVERPDGSNFTLKIRSTKLEDSAMYFCASGRDFGQAYEQYFGPGTRLTVT.

Only a few counts were recorded for this clone. The chain links TRBV5-1 to TRBJ2-5, with D tentatively TRBD1 (6 bases). Germline V gene data show CDR1 as SGHRS and CDR2 as YFSETQ. The V gene lost 0 bases and the J gene lost 1 base, with 13 bases spanning the gap. The CDR3 contains 16 residues. The CDR3 DNA follows: TGCGCCAGCAGCTTGGCTTCCGGGACACCCCAAGAGACCCAGTACTTC. This sequence encodes CASSLASGTPQETQYF.

This clone was seen a few times. The V gene is TRBV5-3, the J gene TRBJ2-3, with D uncertain. TRBV5-3 is an ORF; its function is uncertain. V was pared by 9 bases and J by 3 bases, with 11 bases between. CDR3 length equals 12 residues. As DNA, the CDR3 is TGTGCCACCCCTGTATCGACAGATACGCAGTATTTT. Amino acids: CATPVSTDTQYF.

J is TRBJ1-1 and V is TRBV14, with D maybe TRBD1 (5 bases). Germline CDR1 and CDR2: SGHDN and FVKESK. The CDR3 covers 15 residues. Trimming took off 4 bases at V and 4 bases at J, with 16 bases between the two ends. This CDR3 is CASSLLNRGGTEAFF. The CDR3 region has the DNA TGTGCCAGCAGCCTACTCAACCGGGGGGGCACTGAAGCTTTCTTT.

As to this clone: An end of the junction differs from the germline gene, which may be a read error. The J gene is TRBJ1-5, the V gene TRBV2; the match to TRBD1 covers 7 bases. This CDR3 is built from 16 residues. CDR1 and CDR2 (germline): SNHLY, FYNNEI. The CDR3 sequence is CASSEVTGRTSQPQHF. CDR3 nucleotides: TGTGCCAGCAGCGAAGTGACAGGGAGAACTAGTCAGCCCCAGCATTTT.

The chain has TRBV28 and TRBJ2-5; possible D gene TRBD2, 5 bases. Per the germline V gene, CDR1 is MDHEN and CDR2 is SYDVKM. V shed 4 bases and J shed 7 bases, with 16 bases lying between them. The CDR3 contains 14 residues. The CDR3 sequence: CASSSPNDRGTQYF. DNA for the CDR3: TGTGCCAGCAGTTCCCCGAACGACCGGGGGACCCAGTACTTC.

This clone was recorded once. The chain combines TRBV11-3 with TRBJ2-5; no firm D call. This CDR3 region has 14 residues. In germline, CDR1 is SGHNT, CDR2 YENEEA. Trimming cost V 2 bases and J 8 bases, with 15 bases left between them. The CDR3 nucleotides read TGTGCCAGCAGCTTATCCCTGGCCTCTCCTACCCAGTACTTC. Its translation: CASSLSLASPTQYF.

This clone has at least ten counts. Since a much larger clone is just one base distant, this may be a read error. Different DNA sequences within this sample yield the same CDR3. The chain uses TRBV2 and TRBJ2-7; D unresolved. V lost 2 bases and J 4 bases, leaving 0 bases between the germline ends. Per the germline V gene, CDR1 is SNHLY and CDR2 is FYNNEI. This CDR3 spans 10 amino acids. The CDR3 region has the DNA TGTGCCAGCAGTGAATACGAGCAGTACTTC. Its translation is CASSEYEQYF.